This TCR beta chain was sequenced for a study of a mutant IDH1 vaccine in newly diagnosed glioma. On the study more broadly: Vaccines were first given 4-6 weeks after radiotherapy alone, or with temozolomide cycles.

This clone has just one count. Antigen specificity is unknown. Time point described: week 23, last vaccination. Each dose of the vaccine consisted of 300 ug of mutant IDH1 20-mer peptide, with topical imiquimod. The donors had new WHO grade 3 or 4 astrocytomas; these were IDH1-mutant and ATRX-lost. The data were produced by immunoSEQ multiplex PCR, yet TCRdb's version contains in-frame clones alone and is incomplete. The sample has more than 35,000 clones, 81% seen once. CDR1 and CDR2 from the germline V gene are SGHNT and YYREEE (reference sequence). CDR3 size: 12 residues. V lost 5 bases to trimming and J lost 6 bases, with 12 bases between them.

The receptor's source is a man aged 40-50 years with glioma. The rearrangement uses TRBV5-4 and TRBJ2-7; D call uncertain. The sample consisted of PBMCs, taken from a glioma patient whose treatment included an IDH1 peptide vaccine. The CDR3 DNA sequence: TGTGCCAGCAGTTTCAGTAGGAGCGAGCAGTACTTC. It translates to CASSFSRSEQYF.